The clone carrying this TCR beta chain occurred once. V shed 6 bases and J 2 bases; nucleotides not matched to a gene: 6. Germline V gene sequence: CDR1 SNHLY, CDR2 FYNNEI. The CDR3 covers 14 residues. The sample is drawn from a study of T cell changes during pregnancy in multiple sclerosis. Clones were sequenced by immunoSEQ multiplex PCR, and TCRdb holds only the in-frame ones, with some missing. The table records about 44,000 clones, 80% to 95% of them present only once. This chain connects TRBV2 to TRBJ2-7; 8 positions agree with TRBD2. The clonotype comes from a female donor with multiple sclerosis, enrolled in a pregnancy study. Source: CD4+ T cells from peripheral blood mononuclear cells, taken in the first trimester of pregnancy. The CDR3 DNA reads as TGTGCCAGCAGGGAGTTGGGACTAGCCTACGAGCAGTACTTC. Translated, it gives CASRELGLAYEQYF.